The clone carrying this T cell receptor (beta chain) was seen a handful of times. The data are from a study of neoadjuvant anti-PD-1 for oral cavity cancer. Study at large: Nivolumab at 3 mg/kg was mostly given biweekly, three to four doses, pre-surgery.

Stage II-IVA oral cavity squamous cell carcinoma was new and untreated by systemic or radiation therapy. Here immunoSEQ multiplex PCR was the method, and the copy in TCRdb shows in-frame clones only, minus some. The table shows under 15,000 clones, with roughly 69% occurring only once. The CDR3 has 15 residues. V dropped 4 bases and J dropped 1 base, with 11 bases sitting between them. In germline, CDR1 is SGHRS, CDR2 YFSETQ. This chain connects TRBV5-1 to TRBJ1-4; D gene unclear. The sequence was obtained from a person between 40 and 85 years old with oral cavity squamous cell carcinoma. Material: PBMCs, obtained before nivolumab (anti-PD-1) treatment. CDR3 bases: TGCGCCAGCAGCCCGGGCCGGGGAACTAATGAAAAACTGTTTTTT. Amino acid sequence: CASSPGRGTNEKLFF.